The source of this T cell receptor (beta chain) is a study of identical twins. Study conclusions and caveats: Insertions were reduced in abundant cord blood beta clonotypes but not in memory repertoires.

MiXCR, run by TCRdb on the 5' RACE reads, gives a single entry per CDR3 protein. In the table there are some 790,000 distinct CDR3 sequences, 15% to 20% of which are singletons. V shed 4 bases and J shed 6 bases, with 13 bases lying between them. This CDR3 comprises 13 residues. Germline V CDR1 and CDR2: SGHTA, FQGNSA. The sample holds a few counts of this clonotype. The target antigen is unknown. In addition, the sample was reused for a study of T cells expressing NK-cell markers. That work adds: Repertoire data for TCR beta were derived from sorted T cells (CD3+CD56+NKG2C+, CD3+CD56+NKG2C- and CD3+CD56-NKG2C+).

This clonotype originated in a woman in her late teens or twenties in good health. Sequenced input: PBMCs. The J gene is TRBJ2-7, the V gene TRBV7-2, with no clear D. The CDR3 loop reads CASSSRKDAEQYF. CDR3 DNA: TGTGCCAGCAGCTCCAGAAAGGACGCCGAGCAGTACTTC.